The source of this T cell receptor (beta chain) is a study of T-cell memory formation after mild COVID-19. At the level of the study: TCR clusters showed largely donor specificity.

V gave up 0 bases and J gave up 1 base, with 10 bases separating them. The CDR3 extends over 14 amino acids. Germline assignment: CDR1 GTSNPN and CDR2 SVGIG (reference sequence). There are a few counts of this clonotype. What it binds is not known. Study findings and constraints: The main location of contracting CD4+ clones was CM and EM, and that of contracting CD8+ clones was EMRA. The finding that pre-infection memory included some responding clones suggested that cross-reactive memory joined. Proof of SARS-CoV-2 specificity was absent for the second-wave clones that crested on day 37.

Each CDR3 protein is one row after TCRdb ran MiXCR on the 5' RACE reads. The sample lists 350,000 to 450,000 distinct CDR3 sequences; 15% to 25% were seen once. The sequencing input was PBMCs or a T cell subset sorted from them (not recorded which). This sequence was found in an adult woman who had mild COVID-19 (a few samples of this study predate the infection). Cell type and time point are not known. The chain recombines TRBV30 with TRBJ2-7; D uncertain. The chain's CDR3 is CAWSVGIPSYEQYF. The CDR3 DNA follows: TGTGCCTGGAGTGTCGGAATCCCATCCTACGAGCAGTACTTC.